This TCR beta chain is drawn from a study of ipilimumab plus nivolumab after autologous stem cell transplantation. This CDR3 comprises 13 residues. Germline CDR1 is GTSNPN and CDR2 is SVGIG (reference sequence). The ends were cut back, 1 base at V and 4 bases at J, with 8 bases in the middle. Libraries were prepared by immunoSEQ multiplex PCR; TCRdb keeps only in-frame clonotypes and omits some of them. The repertoire holds about 40,000 clones, with more than 85% as singletons. Dosing: nivolumab 3 mg/kg IV, weeks 1, 4, 7, 10, then every two weeks to week 26. The receptor was derived from a male donor with multiple myeloma. Sequenced here: PBMCs, sampled in a trial of ipilimumab plus nivolumab as post-transplant consolidation. The rearrangement uses TRBV30 and TRBJ1-5; maybe TRBD1 (5 bases). The CDR3 region has the DNA TGTGCCTGGAGTGCGGACACTAATCAGCCCCAGCATTTT. It codes for CAWSADTNQPQHF.